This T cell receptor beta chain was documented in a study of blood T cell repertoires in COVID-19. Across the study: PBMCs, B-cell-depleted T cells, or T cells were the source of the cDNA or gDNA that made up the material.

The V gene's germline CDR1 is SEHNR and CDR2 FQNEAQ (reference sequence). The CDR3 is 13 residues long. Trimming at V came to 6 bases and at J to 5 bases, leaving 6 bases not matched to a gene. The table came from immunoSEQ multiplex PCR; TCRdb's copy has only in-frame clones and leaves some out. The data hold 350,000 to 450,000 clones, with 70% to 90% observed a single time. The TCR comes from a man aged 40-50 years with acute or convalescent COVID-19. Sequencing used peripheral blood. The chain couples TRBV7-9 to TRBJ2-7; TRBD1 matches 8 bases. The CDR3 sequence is CASRTGEMDEQYF. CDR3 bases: TGTGCCAGCAGGACAGGGGAAATGGACGAGCAGTACTTC.